The entry that follows covers one T cell receptor (beta chain) sequence. The antigen remains unidentified. The data were taken from a study of T cells in localized non-small cell lung cancer. General study points: Among the top 100 tumor clones, a median about 60 appeared in adjacent lung. Uninvolved adjacent lung showed higher T cell clonality than tumor.

Assay: immunoSEQ multiplex PCR; the TCRdb copy retains only in-frame clones and omits some. The table records roughly 38,000 clones, almost 90% of them present only once. The V gene end was trimmed by 5 bases and the J gene end by 3 bases; junction bases not matched to a gene: 8. Germline CDR1 MNHEY, CDR2 SMNVEV (reference sequence). The CDR3 contains 16 residues. The chain has TRBV27 and TRBJ2-1, with TRBD2 matching 9 bases. The receptor comes from a female donor older than 55 with stage I squamous cell lung carcinoma. Material: peripheral blood, obtained before any cancer treatment. In nucleotides, the CDR3 is TGTGCCAGCAGTCCTACCACTAGCGGGTACTACAATGAGCAGTTCTTC. Translated, it gives CASSPTTSGYYNEQFF.